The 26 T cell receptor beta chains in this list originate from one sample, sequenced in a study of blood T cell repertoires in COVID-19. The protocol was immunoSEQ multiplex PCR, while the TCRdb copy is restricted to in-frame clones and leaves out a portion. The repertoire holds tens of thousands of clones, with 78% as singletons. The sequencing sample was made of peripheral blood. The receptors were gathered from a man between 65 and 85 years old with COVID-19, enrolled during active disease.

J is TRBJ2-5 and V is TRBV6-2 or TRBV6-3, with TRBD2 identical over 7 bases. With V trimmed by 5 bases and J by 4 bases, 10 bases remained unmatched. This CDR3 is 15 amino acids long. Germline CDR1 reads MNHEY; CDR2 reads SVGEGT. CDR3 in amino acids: CASSRGLVGVETQYF. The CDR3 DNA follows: TGTGCCAGCAGTCGAGGACTAGTGGGGGTAGAGACCCAGTACTTC.

The CDR3 reads CASSNRGNEKLFF. In nucleotides, the CDR3 is TGTGCCAGCAGTAACAGGGGGAATGAAAAACTGTTTTTT. V usage is TRBV2 and J usage is TRBJ1-4; 8 nucleotides line up with TRBD1. CDR1 and CDR2 from the germline V gene are SNHLY and FYNNEI. With V trimmed by 5 bases and J by 5 bases, 1 base remained unmatched. There are 13 residues in the CDR3.

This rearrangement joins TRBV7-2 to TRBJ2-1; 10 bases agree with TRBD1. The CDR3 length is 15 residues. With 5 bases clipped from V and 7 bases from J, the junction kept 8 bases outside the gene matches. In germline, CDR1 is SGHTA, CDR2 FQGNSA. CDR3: CASSQTWTGGNEQFF. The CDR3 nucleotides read TGTGCCAGCAGCCAAACCTGGACAGGGGGGAATGAGCAGTTCTTC.

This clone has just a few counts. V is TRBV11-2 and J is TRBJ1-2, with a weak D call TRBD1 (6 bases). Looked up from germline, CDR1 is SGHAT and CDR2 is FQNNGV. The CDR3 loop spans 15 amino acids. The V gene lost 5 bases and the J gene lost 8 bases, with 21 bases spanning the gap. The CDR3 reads CASSHLQGQGIGYTF. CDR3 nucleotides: TGTGCCAGCAGCCACCTCCAGGGGCAAGGAATAGGCTACACCTTC.

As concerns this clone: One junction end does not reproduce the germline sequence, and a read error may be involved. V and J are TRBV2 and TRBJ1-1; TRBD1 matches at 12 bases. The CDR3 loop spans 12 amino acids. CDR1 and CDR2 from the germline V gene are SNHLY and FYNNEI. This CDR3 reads CASAGTGGPPRF. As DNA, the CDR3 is TGTGCCAGCGCCGGGACAGGGGGCCCTCCCCGATTT.

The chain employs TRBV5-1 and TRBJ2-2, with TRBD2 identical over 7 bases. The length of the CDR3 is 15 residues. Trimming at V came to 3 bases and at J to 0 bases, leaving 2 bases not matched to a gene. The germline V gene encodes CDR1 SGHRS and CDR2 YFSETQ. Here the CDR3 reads CASSYGLANTGELFF. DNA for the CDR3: TGCGCCAGCAGCTACGGACTAGCGAACACCGGGGAGCTGTTTTTT.

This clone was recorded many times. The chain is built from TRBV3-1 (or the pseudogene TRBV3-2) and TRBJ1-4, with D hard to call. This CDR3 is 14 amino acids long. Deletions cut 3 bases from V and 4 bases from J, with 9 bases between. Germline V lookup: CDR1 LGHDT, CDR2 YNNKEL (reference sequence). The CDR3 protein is CASSQGRNNEKLFF. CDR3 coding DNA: TGTGCCAGCAGCCAGGGCAGGAATAATGAAAAACTGTTTTTT.

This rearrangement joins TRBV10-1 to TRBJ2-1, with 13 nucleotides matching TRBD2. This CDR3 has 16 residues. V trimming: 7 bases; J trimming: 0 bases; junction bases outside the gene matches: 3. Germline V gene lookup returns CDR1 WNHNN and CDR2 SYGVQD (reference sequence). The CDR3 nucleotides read TGCGCCAGCACCCGGACTAGCGGGAGCTCCTACAATGAGCAGTTCTTC. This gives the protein CASTRTSGSSYNEQFF.

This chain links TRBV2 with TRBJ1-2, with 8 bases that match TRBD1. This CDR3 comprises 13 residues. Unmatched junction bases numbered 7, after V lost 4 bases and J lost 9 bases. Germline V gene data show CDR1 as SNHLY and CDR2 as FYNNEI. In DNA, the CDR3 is TGTGCCAGCAGTGGAGACAGGGGAGGGAGCTACACCTTC. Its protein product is CASSGDRGGSYTF.

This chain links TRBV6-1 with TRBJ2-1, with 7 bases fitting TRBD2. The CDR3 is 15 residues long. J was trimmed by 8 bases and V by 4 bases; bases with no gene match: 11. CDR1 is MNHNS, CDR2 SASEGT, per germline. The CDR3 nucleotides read TGTGCCAGCAGTGCAGCTGTCGGCGGGAGTTATGAGCAGTTCTTC. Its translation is CASSAAVGGSYEQFF.

In DNA, the CDR3 is TGTGCCAGCAGCGCCCAAAAAGCCTCTGGGGCCAACGTCCTGACTTTC. Amino acids: CASSAQKASGANVLTF. The chain employs TRBV14 and TRBJ2-6; D call uncertain. CDR1 and CDR2 from the germline V gene are SGHDN and FVKESK. V was pared by 5 bases and J by 0 bases, with 11 bases between. This CDR3 contains 16 residues.

The CDR3, as DNA: TGTGCCAGCAGTCTCGAAACCTTTATCGGACAGGTCGTTAAAGGCTACACCTTC. Translation gives CASSLETFIGQVVKGYTF. The chain recombines TRBV6-2 or TRBV6-3 with TRBJ1-2; the match to TRBD1 covers 7 bases. The CDR3 loop spans 18 amino acids. With V trimmed by 5 bases and J by 8 bases, 23 bases remained unmatched. CDR1 is MNHEY and CDR2 is SVGEGT in the germline V gene.

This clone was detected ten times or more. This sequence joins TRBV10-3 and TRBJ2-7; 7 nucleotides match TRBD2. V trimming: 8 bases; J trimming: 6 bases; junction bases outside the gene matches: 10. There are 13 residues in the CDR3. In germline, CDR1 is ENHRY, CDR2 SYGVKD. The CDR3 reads CAIFETGGREQYF. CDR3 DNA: TGTGCCATCTTCGAGACGGGAGGACGCGAGCAGTACTTC.

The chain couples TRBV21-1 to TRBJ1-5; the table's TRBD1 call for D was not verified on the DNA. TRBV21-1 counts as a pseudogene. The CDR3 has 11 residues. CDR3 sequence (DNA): TGTGCCAGCACCAGGGATCAGCCCCAGCATTTT. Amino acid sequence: CASTRDQPQHF.

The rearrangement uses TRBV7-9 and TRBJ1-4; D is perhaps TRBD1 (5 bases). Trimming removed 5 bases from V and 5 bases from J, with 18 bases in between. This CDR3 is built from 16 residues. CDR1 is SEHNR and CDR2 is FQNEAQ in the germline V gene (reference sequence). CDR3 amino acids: CASSPQPRTNNEKLFF. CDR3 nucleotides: TGTGCCAGCAGCCCCCAACCCAGGACAAACAATGAAAAACTGTTTTTT.

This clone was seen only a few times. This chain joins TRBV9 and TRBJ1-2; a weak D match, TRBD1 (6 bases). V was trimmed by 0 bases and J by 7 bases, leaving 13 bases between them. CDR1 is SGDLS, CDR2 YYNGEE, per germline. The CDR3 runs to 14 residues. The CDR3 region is CASSVGGGLAGYTF. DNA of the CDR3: TGTGCCAGCAGCGTAGGTGGGGGCCTGGCTGGCTACACCTTC.

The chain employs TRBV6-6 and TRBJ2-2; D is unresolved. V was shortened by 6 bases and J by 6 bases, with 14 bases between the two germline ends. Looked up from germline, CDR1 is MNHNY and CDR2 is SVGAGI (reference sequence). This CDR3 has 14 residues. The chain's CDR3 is CASSPLLRAGELFF. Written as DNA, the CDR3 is TGTGCCAGCAGCCCACTCCTTCGCGCCGGGGAGCTGTTTTTT.

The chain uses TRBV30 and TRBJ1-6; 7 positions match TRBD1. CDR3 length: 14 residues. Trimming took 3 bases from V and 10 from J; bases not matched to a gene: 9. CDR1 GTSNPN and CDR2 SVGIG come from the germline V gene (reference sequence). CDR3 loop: CAWRNRGVESPLHF. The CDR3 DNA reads TGTGCCTGGAGGAACAGGGGAGTCGAATCACCCCTCCACTTT. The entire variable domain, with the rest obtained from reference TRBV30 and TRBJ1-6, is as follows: SQTIHQWPATLVQPVGSPLSLECTVEGTSNPNLYWYRQAAGRGLQLLFYSVGIGQISSEVPQNLSASRPQDRQFILSSKKLLLSDSGFYLCAWRNRGVESPLHFGNGTRLTVT.

The CDR3 here is CASSLGAGIQETQYF. The CDR3 DNA sequence: TGTGCCAGCAGCTTAGGGGCGGGTATCCAAGAGACCCAGTACTTC. The V gene is TRBV7-9, the J gene TRBJ2-5, with D possibly being TRBD2 (5 bases). The CDR3 sequence is 15 residues long. Trimming stripped 1 base from V and 1 base from J, with 10 bases between. Germline CDR1 reads SEHNR; CDR2 reads FQNEAQ (reference sequence).

In nucleotides, the CDR3 is TGCGCCAGCAGCCGGACAGGGATCCCTACCGGGGAGCTGTTTTTT. Protein: CASSRTGIPTGELFF. The chain recombines TRBV5-1 with TRBJ2-2; TRBD1 agrees at 8 bases. J lost 5 bases, V lost 4 bases, and 7 bases had no gene match. From germline, CDR1 is SGHRS and CDR2 YFSETQ. The CDR3 sequence is 15 residues long. Complete variable domain (other parts from reference TRBV5-1 and TRBJ2-2): KAGVTQTPRYLIKTRGQQVTLSCSPISGHRSVSWYQQTPGQGLQFLFEYFSETQRNKGNFPGRFSGRQFSNSRSEMNVSTLELGDSALYLCASSRTGIPTGELFFGEGSRLTVL.

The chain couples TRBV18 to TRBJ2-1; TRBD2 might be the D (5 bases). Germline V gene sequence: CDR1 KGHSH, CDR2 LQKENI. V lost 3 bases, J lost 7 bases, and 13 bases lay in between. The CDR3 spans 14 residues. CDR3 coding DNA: TGTGCCAGCTCACCGGGAGTGGCGTCGAATGAGCAGTTCTTC. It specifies CASSPGVASNEQFF.

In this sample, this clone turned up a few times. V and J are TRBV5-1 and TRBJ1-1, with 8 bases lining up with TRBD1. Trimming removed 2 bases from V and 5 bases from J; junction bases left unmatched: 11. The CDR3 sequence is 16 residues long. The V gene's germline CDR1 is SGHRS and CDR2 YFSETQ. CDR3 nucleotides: TGCGCCAGCAGCTTCCGAGGGCAGGGGGCAGGGACTGAAGCTTTCTTT. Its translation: CASSFRGQGAGTEAFF.

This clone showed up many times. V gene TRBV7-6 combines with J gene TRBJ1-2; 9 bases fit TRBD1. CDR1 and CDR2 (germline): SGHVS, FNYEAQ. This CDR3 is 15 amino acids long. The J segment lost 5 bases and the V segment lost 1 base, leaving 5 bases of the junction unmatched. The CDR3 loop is CASSLGQGGAYGYTF. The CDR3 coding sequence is TGTGCCAGCAGCTTAGGACAGGGGGGCGCGTATGGCTACACCTTC.

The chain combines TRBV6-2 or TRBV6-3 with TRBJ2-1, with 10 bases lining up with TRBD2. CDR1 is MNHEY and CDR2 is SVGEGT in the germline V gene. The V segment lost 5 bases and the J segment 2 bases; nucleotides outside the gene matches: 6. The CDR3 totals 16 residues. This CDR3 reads CASSPASGGAYNEQFF. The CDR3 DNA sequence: TGTGCCAGCAGTCCCGCGAGCGGGGGGGCCTACAATGAGCAGTTCTTC.

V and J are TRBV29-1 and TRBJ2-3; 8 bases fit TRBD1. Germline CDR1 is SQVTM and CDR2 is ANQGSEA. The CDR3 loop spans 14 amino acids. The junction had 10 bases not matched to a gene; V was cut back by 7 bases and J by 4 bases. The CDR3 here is CSAGQGRLADTQYF. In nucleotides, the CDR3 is TGCAGCGCCGGACAGGGACGGTTAGCAGATACGCAGTATTTT.

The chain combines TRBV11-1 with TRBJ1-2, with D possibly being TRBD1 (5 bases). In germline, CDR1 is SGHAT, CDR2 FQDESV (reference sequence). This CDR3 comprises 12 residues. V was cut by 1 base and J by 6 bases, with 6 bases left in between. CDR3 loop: CASSLEGDGYTF. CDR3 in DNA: TGTGCCAGCAGCTTAGAAGGGGATGGCTACACCTTC.